This T cell receptor beta chain was obtained from a study of T-cell reconstitution after alpha-beta-depleted transplantation in children. The CDR3 has 14 residues. Trimming took 7 bases from V and 6 from J; bases not matched to a gene: 6. The germline V gene has CDR1 MNHNS and CDR2 SASEGT. About this clonotype: What it binds is unknown.

Points from the study as a whole: At the one-year point after transplant, T-cell counts and TCRbeta diversity were found to come mostly from T cells that had been newly produced. The study traced high day-60 TCRbeta diversity in some patients to surviving recipient T cells and thymic progenitors.

Unique molecular identifiers tagged the TCRbeta library. TCRdb reprocessed the PCR reads via MiXCR and lists one record per CDR3 protein. The data hold about 510,000 distinct CDR3 sequences, with roughly an eighth observed a single time. The starting material was PBMCs, mostly from graft donor cells, obtained 180 days after TCRalphabeta/CD19-depleted stem cell transplant. The sequence was collected from a female patient aged 2 to 10 who had a stem cell transplant for aplastic anemia, so the T cells may come from the graft donor. This chain uses TRBV6-1 with TRBJ1-4; 9 nucleotides line up with TRBD1. The CDR3 DNA reads as TGTGCCAGCATGGACCGGGACAGGGATGAAAAACTGTTTTTT. As protein: CASMDRDRDEKLFF.